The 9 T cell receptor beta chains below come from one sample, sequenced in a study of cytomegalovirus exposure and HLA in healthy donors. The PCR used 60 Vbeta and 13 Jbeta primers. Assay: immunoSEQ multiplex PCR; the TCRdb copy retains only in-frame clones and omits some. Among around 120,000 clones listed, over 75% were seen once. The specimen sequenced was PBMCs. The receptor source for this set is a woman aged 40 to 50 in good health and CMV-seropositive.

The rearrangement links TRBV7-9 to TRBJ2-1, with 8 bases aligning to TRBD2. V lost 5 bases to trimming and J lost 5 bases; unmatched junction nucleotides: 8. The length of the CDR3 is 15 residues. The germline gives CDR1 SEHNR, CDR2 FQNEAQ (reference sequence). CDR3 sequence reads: CASSQTGGAHNEQFF. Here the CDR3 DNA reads TGTGCCAGCAGCCAAACGGGGGGGGCCCACAATGAGCAGTTCTTC.

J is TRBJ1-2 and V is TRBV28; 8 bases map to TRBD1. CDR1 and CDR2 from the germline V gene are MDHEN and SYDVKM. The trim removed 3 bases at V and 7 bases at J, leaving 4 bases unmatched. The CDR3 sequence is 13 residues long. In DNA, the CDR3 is TGTGCCAGCAGTTTCCGGGACAGGCGTGGCTACACCTTC. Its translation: CASSFRDRRGYTF.

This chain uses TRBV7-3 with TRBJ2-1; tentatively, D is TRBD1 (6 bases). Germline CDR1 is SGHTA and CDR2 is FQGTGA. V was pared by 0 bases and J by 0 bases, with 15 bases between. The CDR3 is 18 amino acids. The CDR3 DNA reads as TGTGCCAGCAGCTTAACATCCCGACAGGCTAGCTCCTACAATGAGCAGTTCTTC. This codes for CASSLTSRQASSYNEQFF.

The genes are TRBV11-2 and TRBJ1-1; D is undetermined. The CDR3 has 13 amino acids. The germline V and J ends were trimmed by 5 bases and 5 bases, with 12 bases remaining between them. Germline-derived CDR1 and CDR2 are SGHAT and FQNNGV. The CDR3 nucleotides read TGTGCCAGCAGCCCTCCGGGGAGTACTGAAGCTTTCTTT. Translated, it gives CASSPPGSTEAFF.

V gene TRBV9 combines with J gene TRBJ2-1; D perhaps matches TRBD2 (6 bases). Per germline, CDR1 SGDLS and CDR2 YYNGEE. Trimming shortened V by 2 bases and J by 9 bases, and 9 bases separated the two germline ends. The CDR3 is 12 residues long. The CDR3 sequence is CASSVVGGEQFF. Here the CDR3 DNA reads TGTGCCAGCAGCGTCGTGGGAGGTGAGCAGTTCTTC. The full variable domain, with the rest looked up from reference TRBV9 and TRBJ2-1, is DSGVTQTPKHLITATGQRVTLRCSPRSGDLSVYWYQQSLDQGLQFLIQYYNGEERAKGNILERFSAQQFPDLHSELNLSSLELGDSALYFCASSVVGGEQFFGPGTRLTVL.

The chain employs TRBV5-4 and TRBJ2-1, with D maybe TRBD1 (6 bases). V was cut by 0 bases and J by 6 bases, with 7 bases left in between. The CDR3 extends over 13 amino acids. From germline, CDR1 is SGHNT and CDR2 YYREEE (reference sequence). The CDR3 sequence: CASSLAGVNEQFF. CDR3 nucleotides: TGTGCCAGCAGCTTGGCAGGGGTCAATGAGCAGTTCTTC.

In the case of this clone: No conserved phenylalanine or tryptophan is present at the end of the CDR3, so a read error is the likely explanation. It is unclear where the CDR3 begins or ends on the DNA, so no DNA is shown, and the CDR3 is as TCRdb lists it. This CDR3 is CASSSTGAPPQSQS. The chain has TRBV28 and TRBJ1-1; the table names TRBD1, a call not compared with the DNA. The CDR3 comprises 14 residues, both ends counted. Per germline, CDR1 MDHEN and CDR2 SYDVKM.

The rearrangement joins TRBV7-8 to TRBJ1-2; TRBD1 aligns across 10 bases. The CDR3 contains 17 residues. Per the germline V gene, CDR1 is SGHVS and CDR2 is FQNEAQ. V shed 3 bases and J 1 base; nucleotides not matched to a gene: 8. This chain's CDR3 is CASSFTGTGVNNYGYTF. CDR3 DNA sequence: TGTGCCAGCAGCTTTACCGGGACAGGGGTCAATAACTATGGCTACACCTTC.

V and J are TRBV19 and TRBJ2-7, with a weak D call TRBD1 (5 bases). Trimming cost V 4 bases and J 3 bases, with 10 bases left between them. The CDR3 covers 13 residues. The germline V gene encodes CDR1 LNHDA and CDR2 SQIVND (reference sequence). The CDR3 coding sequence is TGTGCCAGTAGTACCGGACAAGTCTACGAGCAGTACTTC. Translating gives CASSTGQVYEQYF.